One T cell receptor (beta chain) is described in this entry. Its antigen remains unidentified. The sample belongs to a study of vaccination and CD4 T cells after COVID-19. Cultured CD4+ T-cell DNA underwent Oncomine TCR Beta short-read sequencing. TCRdb redid the calling of the PCR reads with MiXCR, one entry per CDR3 protein. The sample lists 15,000 to 20,000 distinct CDR3 sequences; 55% were seen once. Treatment: approximately 9-day PBMC culture with coronavirus spike peptide pools or control peptides (ViraFEST assay). The CDR3 sequence is 14 residues long. Per germline, CDR1 DFQATT and CDR2 SNEGSKA (reference sequence). V gave up 4 bases and J gave up 6 bases, with 17 bases separating them.

V is TRBV20-1 and J is TRBJ2-3; D possibly corresponds to TRBD1 (6 bases). Sequences were obtained from CD4+ T cells from blood, cultured in vitro. The sequence was obtained from a human donor who had recovered from COVID-19. CDR3 DNA: TGCAGTGCTACAGGACAGCGTCACCCGGATACGCAGTATTTT. It yields the protein CSATGQRHPDTQYF.